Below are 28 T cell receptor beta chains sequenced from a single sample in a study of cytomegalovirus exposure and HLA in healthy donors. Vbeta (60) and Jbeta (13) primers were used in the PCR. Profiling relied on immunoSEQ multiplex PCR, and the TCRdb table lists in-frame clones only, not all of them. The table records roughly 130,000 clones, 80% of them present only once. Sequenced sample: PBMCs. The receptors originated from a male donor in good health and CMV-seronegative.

DNA for the CDR3: TGTGCCAGCAGTGAGGGACAGGGGTACTATGGCTACACCTTC. Translated, it gives CASSEGQGYYGYTF. The rearrangement links TRBV27 to TRBJ1-2; 10 positions agree with TRBD1. The CDR3 has 14 residues. V was clipped by 5 bases and J by 3 bases; unmatched bases: 3. Germline V gene data show CDR1 as MNHEY and CDR2 as SMNVEV (reference sequence).

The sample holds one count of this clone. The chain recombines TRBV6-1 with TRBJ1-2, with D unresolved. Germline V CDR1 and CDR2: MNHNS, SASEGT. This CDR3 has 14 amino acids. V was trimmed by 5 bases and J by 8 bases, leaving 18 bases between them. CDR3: CASSFSDGGPGYTF. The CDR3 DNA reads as TGTGCCAGCAGTTTCTCGGACGGAGGCCCAGGCTACACCTTC.

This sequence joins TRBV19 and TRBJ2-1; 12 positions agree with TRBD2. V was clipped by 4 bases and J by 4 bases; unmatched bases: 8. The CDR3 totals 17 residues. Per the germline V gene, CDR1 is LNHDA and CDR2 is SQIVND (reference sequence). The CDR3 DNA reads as TGTGCCAGTAGTACCACCGGGACTAGCGGGTATTACAATGAGCAGTTCTTC. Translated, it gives CASSTTGTSGYYNEQFF.

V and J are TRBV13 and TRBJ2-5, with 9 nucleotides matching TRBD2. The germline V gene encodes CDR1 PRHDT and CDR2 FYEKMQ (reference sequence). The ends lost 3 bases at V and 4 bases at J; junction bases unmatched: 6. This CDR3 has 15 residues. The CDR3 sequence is CASSFWRGGTETQYF. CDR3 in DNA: TGTGCCAGCAGCTTTTGGCGGGGGGGCACAGAGACCCAGTACTTC.

CDR3 sequence (DNA): TGTGCCATCAGTGAGGGGGGCGCCGGGGAGCTGTTTTTT. Translation: CAISEGGAGELFF. This rearrangement joins TRBV10-3 to TRBJ2-2; tentatively, D is TRBD1 (6 bases). The V and J ends lost 2 bases and 6 bases respectively, with 7 bases between them. This CDR3 contains 13 residues. The germline gives CDR1 ENHRY, CDR2 SYGVKD.

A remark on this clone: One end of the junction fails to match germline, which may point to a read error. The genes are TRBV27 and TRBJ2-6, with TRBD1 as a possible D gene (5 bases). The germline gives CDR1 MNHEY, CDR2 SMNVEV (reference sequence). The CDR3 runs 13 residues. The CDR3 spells CASSISGANGLTF. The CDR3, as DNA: TGTGCCAGCTCGATATCTGGGGCCAACGGCCTGACTTTC.

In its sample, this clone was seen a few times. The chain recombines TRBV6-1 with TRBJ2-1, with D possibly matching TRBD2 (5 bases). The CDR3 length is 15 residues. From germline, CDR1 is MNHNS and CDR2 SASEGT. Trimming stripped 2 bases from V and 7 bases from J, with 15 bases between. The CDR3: CASSEWRSGINEQFF. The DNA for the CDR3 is TGTGCCAGCAGTGAATGGAGGTCGGGGATAAATGAGCAGTTCTTC.

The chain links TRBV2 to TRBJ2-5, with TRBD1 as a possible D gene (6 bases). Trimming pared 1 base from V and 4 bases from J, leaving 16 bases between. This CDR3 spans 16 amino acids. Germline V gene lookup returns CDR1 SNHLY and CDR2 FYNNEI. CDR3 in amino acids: CASSEGGLARGETQYF. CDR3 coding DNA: TGTGCCAGCAGTGAAGGTGGTCTAGCCAGGGGAGAGACCCAGTACTTC.

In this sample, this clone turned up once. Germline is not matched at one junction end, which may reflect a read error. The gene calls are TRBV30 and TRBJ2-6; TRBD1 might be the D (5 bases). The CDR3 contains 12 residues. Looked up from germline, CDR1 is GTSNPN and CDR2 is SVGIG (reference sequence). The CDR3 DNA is TGTGCCTGGAGTGCTGGGGCCAACGGCCTGACTTTC. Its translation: CAWSAGANGLTF.

The CDR3 DNA reads as TGCGCCAGCAGCCAAGAAGCGGGACAGGCATCCTACAATGAGCAGTTCTTC. Translating it yields CASSQEAGQASYNEQFF. The J gene is TRBJ2-1, the V gene TRBV4-1; D is perhaps TRBD1 (8 bases). V gave up 0 bases and J gave up 1 base, with 13 bases separating them. Germline assignment: CDR1 MGHRA and CDR2 YSYEKL. CDR3 length: 17 amino acids.

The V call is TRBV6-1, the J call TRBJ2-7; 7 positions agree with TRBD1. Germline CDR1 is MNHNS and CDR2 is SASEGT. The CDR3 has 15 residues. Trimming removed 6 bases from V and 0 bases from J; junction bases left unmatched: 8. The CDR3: CASSEGTVSSYEQYF. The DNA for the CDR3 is TGTGCCAGCAGCGAGGGGACAGTGAGCTCCTACGAGCAGTACTTC.

DNA for the CDR3: TGCGCCAGCAGACGCATTGGACAGACCTATGGCTACACCTTC. Its protein is CASRRIGQTYGYTF. The genes are TRBV4-3 and TRBJ1-2; a weak D match, TRBD1 (6 bases). Germline V lookup: CDR1 LGHNA, CDR2 YSLEER. This CDR3 is built from 14 residues. Trimming removed 6 bases from V and 4 bases from J, with 15 bases in between.

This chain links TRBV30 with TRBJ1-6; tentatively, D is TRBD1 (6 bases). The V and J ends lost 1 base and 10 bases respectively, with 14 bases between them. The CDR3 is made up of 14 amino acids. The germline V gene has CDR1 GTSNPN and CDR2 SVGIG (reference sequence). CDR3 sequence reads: CAWSGVRGASPLHF. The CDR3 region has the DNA TGTGCCTGGAGTGGGGTTCGGGGGGCATCACCCCTCCACTTT.

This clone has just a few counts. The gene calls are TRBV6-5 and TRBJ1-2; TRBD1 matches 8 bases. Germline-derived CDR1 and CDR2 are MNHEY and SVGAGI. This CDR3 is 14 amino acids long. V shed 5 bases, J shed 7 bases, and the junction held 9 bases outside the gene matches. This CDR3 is CASSGLDRVGGYTF. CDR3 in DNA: TGTGCCAGCAGTGGCCTGGACAGGGTGGGTGGCTACACCTTC.

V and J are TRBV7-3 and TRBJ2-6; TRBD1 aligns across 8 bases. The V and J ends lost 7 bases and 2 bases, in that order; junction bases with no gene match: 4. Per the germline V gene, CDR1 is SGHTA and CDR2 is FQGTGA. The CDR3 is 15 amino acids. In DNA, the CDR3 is TGTGCCAGCACCCCAGGGGGCGCTGGGGCCAACGTCCTGACTTTC. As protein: CASTPGGAGANVLTF.

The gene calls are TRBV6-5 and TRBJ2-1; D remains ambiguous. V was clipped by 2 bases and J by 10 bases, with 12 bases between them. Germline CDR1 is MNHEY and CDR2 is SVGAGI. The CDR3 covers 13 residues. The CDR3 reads CASSYPTNQEQFF. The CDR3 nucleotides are TGTGCCAGCAGTTACCCGACAAATCAAGAGCAGTTCTTC.

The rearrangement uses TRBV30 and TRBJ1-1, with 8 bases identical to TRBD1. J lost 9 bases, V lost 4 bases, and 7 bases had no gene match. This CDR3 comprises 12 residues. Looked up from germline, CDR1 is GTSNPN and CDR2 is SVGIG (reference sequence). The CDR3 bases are TGTGCCTGGATTCCTAGGACAGGGAAAGCTTTCTTT. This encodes CAWIPRTGKAFF.

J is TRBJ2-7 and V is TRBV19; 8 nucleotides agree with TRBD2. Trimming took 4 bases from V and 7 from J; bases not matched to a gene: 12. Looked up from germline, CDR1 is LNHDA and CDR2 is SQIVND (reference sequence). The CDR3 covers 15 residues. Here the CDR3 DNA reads TGTGCCAGTAGTAACCCGGGACTAGGTCAGGATGAGCAGTACTTC. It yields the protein CASSNPGLGQDEQYF.

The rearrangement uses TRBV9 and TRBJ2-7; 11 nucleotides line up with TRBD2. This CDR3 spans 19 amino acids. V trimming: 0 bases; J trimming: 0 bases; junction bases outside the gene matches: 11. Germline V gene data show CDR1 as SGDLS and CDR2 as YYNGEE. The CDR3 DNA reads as TGTGCCAGCAGCGTAGAAGCGGGGGCTAGCGGGGGGCACTCCTACGAGCAGTACTTC. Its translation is CASSVEAGASGGHSYEQYF.

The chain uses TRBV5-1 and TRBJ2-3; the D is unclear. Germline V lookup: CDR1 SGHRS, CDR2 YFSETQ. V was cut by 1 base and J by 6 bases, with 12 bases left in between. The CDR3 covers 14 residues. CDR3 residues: CASSLTPSEDTQYF. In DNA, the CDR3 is TGCGCCAGCAGCTTGACCCCATCGGAGGATACGCAGTATTTT.

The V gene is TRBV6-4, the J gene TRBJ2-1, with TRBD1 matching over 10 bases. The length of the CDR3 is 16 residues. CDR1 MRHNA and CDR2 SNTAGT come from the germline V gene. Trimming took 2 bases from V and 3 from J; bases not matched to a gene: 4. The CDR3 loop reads CASSDGGTGDYNEQFF. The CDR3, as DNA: TGTGCCAGCAGTGACGGCGGGACAGGGGACTACAATGAGCAGTTCTTC.

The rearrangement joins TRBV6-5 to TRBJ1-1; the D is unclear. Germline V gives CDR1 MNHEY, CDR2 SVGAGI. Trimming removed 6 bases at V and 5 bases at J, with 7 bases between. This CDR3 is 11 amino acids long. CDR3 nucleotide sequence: TGTGCCAGCAGGAGGAGAACTGAAGCTTTCTTT. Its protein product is CASRRRTEAFF.

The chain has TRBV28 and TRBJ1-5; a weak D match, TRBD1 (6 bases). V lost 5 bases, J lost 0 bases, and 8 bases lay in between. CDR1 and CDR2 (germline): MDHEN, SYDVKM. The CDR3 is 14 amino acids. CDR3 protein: CASSRDNSNQPQHF. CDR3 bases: TGTGCCAGCAGTCGGGACAATAGCAATCAGCCCCAGCATTTT.

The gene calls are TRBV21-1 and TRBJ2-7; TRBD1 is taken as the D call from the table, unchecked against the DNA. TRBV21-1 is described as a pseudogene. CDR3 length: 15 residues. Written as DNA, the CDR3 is TGTGCCAGCAGCAAAGATAGCGACAGGGAAGGCGAGCAGTACTTC. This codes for CASSKDSDREGEQYF.

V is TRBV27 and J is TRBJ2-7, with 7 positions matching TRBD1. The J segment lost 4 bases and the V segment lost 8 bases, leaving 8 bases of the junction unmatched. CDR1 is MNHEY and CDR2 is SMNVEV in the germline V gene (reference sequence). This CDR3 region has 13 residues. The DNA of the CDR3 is TGTGCCAGCCGACTACAGGGGACATACGAGCAGTACTTC. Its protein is CASRLQGTYEQYF.

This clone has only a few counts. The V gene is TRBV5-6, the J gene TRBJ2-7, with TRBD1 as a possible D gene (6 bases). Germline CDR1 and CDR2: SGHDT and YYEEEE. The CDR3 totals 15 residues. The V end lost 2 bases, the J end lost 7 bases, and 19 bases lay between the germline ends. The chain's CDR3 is CASSLKAGALWEQYF. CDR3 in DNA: TGTGCCAGCAGCTTAAAGGCAGGGGCCTTGTGGGAGCAGTACTTC.

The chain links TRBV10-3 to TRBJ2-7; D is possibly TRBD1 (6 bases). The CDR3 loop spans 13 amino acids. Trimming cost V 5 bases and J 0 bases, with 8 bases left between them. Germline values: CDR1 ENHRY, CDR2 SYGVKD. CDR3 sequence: CAISPDSSYEQYF. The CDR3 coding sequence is TGTGCCATCAGTCCGGACAGCTCCTACGAGCAGTACTTC.

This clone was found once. The CDR3 spells CASSRESLEETQYF. The CDR3 DNA follows: TGTGCCAGCAGCCGTGAGAGTCTCGAAGAGACCCAGTACTTC. The chain is built from TRBV9 and TRBJ2-5; no clear D gene. Trimming stripped 4 bases from V and 3 bases from J, with 13 bases between. The CDR3 has 14 amino acids. Germline V gives CDR1 SGDLS, CDR2 YYNGEE.